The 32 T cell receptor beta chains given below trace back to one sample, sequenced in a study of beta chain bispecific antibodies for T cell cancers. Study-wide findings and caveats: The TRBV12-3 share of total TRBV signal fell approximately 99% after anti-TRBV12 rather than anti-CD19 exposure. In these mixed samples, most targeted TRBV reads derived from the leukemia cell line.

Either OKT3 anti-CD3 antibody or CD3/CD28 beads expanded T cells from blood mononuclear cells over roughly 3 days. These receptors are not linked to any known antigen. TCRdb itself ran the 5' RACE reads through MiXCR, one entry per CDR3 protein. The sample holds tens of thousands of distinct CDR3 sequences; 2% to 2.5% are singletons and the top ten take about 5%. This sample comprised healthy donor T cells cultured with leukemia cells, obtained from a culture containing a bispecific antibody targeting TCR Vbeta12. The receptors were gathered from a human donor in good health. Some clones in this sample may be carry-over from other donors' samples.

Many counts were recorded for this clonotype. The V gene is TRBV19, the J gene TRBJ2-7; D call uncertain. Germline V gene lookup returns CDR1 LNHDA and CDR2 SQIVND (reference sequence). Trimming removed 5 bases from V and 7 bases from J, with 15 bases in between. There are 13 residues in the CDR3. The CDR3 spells CASSRWAGDEQYF. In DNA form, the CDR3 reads TGTGCCAGTAGTCGATGGGCAGGCGATGAGCAGTACTTC.

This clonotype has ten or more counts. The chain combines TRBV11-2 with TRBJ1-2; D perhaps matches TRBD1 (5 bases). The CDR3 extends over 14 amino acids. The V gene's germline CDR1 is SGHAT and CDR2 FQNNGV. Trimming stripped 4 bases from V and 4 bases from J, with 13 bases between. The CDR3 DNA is TGTGCCAGCAGCTCGACCGGGACTCCCTATGGCTACACCTTC. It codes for CASSSTGTPYGYTF.

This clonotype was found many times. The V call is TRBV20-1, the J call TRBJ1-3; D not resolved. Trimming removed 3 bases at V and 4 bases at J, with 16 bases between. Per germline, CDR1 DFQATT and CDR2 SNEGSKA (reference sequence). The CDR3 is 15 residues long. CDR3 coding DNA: TGCAGTGCTAGGAAAGGTGCTGAAGCCGGAAACACCATATATTTT. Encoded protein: CSARKGAEAGNTIYF.

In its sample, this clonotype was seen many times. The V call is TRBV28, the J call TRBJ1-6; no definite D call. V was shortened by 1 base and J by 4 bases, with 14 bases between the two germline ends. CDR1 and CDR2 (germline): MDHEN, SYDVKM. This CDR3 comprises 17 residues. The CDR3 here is CASSLSAWAHYNSPLHF. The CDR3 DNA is TGTGCCAGCAGTTTATCGGCCTGGGCCCATTATAATTCACCCCTCCACTTT.

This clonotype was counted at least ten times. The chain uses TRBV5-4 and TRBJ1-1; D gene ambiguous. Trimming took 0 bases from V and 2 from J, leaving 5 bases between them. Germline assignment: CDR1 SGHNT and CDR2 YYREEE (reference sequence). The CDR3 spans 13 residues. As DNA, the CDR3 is TGTGCCAGCAGCTTGGGGGGTAACACTGAAGCTTTCTTT. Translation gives CASSLGGNTEAFF.

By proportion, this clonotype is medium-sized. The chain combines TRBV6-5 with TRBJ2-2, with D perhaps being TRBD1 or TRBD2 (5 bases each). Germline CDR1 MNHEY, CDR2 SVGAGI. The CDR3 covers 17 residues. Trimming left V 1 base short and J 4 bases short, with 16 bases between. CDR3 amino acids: CASSYLPRGQGTGELFF. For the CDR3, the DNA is TGTGCCAGCAGTTACTTACCGAGGGGCCAGGGCACCGGGGAGCTGTTTTTT.

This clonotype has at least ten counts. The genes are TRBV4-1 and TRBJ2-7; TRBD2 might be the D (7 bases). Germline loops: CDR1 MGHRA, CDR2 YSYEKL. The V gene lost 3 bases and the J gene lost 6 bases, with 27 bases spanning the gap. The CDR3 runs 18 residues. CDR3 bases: TGCGCCAGCAGCCAGGGGTCGGGGGGCAGGGGAGGGCTCGGCGAGCAGTACTTC. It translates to CASSQGSGGRGGLGEQYF.

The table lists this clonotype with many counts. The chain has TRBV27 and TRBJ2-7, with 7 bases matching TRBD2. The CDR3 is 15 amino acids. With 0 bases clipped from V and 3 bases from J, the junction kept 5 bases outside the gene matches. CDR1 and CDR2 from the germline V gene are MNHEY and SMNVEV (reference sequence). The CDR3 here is CASSLSGVAGYEQYF. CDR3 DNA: TGTGCCAGCAGTTTATCGGGAGTAGCGGGCTACGAGCAGTACTTC.

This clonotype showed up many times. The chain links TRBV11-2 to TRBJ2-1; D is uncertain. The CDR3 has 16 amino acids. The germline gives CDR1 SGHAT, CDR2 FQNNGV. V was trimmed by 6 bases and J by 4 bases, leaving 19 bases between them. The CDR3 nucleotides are TGTGCCAGCAGGGACCCTCGGACCCCTGGGTACAATGAGCAGTTCTTC. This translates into CASRDPRTPGYNEQFF.

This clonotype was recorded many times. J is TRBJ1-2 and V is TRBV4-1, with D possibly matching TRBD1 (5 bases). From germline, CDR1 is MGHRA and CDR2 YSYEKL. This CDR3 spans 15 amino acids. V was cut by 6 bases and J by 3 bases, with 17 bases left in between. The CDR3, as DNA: TGCGCCAGCAGTCCACCGGGGGTTGGGGACTATGGCTACACCTTC. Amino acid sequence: CASSPPGVGDYGYTF.

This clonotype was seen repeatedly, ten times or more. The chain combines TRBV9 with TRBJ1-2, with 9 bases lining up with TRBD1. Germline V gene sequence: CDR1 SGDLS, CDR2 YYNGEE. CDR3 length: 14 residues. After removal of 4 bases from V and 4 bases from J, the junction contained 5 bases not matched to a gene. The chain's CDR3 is CASSLGQGAYGYTF. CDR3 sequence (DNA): TGTGCCAGCAGCTTGGGACAGGGAGCCTATGGCTACACCTTC. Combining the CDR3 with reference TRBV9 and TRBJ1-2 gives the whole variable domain DSGVTQTPKHLITATGQRVTLRCSPRSGDLSVYWYQQSLDQGLQFLIQYYNGEERAKGNILERFSAQQFPDLHSELNLSSLELGDSALYFCASSLGQGAYGYTFGSGTRLTVV.

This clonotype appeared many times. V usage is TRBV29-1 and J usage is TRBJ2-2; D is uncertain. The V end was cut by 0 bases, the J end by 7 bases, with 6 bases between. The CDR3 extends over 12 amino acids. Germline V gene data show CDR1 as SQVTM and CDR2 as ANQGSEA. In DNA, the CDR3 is TGCAGCGTTGAAGATAACCACGGGGAGCTGTTTTTT. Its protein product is CSVEDNHGELFF.

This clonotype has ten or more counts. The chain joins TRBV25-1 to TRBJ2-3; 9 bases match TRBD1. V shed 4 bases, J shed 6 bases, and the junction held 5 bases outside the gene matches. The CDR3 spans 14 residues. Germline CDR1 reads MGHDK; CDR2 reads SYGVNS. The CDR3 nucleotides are TGTGCCAGCAGTGTAGGACAGGGGATGGATACGCAGTATTTT. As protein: CASSVGQGMDTQYF.

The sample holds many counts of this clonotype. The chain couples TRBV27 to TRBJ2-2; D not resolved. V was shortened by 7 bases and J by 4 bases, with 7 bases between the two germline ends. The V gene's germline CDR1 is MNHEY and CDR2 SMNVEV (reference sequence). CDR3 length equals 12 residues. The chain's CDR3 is CASTSGTGELFF. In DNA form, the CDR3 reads TGTGCCAGCACCTCGGGCACCGGGGAGCTGTTTTTT.

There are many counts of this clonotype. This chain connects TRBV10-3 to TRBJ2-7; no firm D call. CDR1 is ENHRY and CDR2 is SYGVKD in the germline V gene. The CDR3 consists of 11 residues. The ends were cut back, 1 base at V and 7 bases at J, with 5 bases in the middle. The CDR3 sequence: CAISEYFEQYF. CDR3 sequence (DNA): TGTGCCATCAGTGAGTACTTTGAGCAGTACTTC.

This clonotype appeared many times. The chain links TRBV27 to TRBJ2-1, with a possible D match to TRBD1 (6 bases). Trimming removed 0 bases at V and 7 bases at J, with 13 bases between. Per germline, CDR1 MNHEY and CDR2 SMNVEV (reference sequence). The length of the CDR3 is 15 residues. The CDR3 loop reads CASSLSWTARNEQFF. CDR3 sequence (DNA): TGTGCCAGCAGTTTATCGTGGACAGCGAGGAATGAGCAGTTCTTC.

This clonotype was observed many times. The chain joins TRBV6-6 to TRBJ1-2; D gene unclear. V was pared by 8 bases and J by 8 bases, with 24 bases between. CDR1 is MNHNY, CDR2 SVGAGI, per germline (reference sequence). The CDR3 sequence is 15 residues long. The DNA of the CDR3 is TGTGCCAGCTCCAAGAACGAAATCACCGCGGGGGGCTACACCTTC. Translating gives CASSKNEITAGGYTF.

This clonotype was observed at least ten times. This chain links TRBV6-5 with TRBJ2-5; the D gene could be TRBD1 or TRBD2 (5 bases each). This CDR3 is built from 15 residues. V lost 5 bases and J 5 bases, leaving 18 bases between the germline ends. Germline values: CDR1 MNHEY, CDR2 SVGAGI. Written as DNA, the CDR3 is TGTGCCAGCAGTCCCTCGGGGCCAGCGATCGAGACCCAGTACTTC. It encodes CASSPSGPAIETQYF.

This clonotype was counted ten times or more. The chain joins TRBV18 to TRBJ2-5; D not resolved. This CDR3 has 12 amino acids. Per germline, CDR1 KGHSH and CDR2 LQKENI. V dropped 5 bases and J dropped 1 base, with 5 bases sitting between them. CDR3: CASSEVQETQYF. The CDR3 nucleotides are TGTGCCAGCTCAGAAGTCCAAGAGACCCAGTACTTC.

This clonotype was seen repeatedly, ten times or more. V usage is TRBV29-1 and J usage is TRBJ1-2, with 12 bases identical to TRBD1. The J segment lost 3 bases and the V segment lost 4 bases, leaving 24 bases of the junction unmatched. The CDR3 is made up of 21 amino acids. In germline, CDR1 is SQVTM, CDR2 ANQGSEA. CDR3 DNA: TGCAGCGTTGGTACCGCGGTGAGCACCGGGACAGGGGGCTCGTACCACTATGGCTACACCTTC. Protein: CSVGTAVSTGTGGSYHYGYTF.

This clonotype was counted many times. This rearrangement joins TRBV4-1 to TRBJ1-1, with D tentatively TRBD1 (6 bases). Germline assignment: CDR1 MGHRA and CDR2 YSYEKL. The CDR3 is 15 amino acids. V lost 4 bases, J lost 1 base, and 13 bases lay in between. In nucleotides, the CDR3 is TGCGCCAGCAGCCCTCGGGACACTAAGAACACTGAAGCTTTCTTT. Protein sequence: CASSPRDTKNTEAFF.

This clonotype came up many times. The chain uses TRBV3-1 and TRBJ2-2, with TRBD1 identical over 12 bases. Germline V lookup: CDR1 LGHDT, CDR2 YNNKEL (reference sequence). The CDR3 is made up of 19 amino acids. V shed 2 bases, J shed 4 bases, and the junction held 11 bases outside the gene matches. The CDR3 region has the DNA TGTGCCAGCAGCCAACCGGGACAGGGGGCGATTGTCTTCACCGGGGAGCTGTTTTTT. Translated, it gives CASSQPGQGAIVFTGELFF.

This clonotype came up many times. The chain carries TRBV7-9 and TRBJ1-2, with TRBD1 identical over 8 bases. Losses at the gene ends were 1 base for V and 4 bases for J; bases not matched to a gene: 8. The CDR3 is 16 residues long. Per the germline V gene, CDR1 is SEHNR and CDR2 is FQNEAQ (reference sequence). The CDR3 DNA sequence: TGTGCCAGCAGCTTAGGTGGGACAGGCAACTCCTATGGCTACACCTTC. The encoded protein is CASSLGGTGNSYGYTF. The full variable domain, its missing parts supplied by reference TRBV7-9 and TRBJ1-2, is DTGVSQNPRHKITKRGQNVTFRCDPISEHNRLYWYRQTLGQGPEFLTYFQNEAQLEKSRLLSDRFSAERPKGSFSTLEIQRTEQGDSAMYLCASSLGGTGNSYGYTFGSGTRLTVV.

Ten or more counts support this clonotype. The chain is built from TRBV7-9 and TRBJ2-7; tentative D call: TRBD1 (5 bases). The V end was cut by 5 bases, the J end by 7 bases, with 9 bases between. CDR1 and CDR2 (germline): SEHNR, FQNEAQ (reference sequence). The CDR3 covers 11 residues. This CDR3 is CASSQQVEQYF. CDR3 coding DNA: TGTGCCAGCAGCCAACAGGTGGAGCAGTACTTC.

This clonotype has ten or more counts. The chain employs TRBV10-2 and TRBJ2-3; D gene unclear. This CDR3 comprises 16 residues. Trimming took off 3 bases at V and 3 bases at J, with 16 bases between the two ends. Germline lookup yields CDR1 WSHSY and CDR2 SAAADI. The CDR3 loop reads CASSDRSSFATDTQYF. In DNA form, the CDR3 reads TGCGCCAGCAGTGACAGGTCATCGTTCGCGACAGATACGCAGTATTTT.

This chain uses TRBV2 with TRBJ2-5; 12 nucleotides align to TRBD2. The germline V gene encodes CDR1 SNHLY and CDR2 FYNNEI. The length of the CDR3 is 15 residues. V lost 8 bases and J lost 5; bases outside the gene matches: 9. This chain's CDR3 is CASGKGLAGWETQYF. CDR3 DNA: TGTGCCAGCGGGAAGGGACTAGCGGGTTGGGAGACCCAGTACTTC.

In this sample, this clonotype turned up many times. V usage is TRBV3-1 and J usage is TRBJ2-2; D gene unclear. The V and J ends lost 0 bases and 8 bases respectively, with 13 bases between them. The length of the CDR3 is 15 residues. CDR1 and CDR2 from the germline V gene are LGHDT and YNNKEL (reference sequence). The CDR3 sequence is CASSQDRPVRGELFF. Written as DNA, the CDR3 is TGTGCCAGCAGCCAAGATCGCCCTGTCAGGGGGGAGCTGTTTTTT.

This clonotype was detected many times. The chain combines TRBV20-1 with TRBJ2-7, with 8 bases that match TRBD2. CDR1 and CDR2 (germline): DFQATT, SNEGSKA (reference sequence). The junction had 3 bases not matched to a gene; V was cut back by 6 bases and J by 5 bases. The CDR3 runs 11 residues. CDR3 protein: CSARLANEQYF. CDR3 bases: TGCAGTGCACGACTAGCGAACGAGCAGTACTTC.

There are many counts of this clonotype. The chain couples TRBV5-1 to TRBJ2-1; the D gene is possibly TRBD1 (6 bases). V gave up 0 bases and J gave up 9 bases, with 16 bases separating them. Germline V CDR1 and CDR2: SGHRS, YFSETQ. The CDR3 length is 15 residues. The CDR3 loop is CASSLEQGSAGEQFF. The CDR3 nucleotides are TGCGCCAGCAGCTTGGAGCAGGGGTCTGCCGGTGAGCAGTTCTTC. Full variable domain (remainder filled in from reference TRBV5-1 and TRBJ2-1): KAGVTQTPRYLIKTRGQQVTLSCSPISGHRSVSWYQQTPGQGLQFLFEYFSETQRNKGNFPGRFSGRQFSNSRSEMNVSTLELGDSALYLCASSLEQGSAGEQFFGPGTRLTVL.

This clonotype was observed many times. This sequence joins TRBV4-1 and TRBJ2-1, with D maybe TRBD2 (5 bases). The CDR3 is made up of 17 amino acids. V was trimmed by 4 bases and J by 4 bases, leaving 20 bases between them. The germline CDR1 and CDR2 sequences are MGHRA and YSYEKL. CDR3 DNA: TGCGCCAGCAGCCCCCGGAGCGGAGTTACGTATTACAATGAGCAGTTCTTC. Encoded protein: CASSPRSGVTYYNEQFF.

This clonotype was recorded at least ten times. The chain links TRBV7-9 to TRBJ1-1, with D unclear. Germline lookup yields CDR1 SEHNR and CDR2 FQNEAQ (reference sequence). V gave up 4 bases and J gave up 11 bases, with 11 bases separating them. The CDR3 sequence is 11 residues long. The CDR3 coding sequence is TGTGCCAGCAGCTCCCAGCTGCGGGCTTTCTTT. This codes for CASSSQLRAFF. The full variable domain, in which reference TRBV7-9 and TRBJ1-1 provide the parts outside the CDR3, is DTGVSQNPRHKITKRGQNVTFRCDPISEHNRLYWYRQTLGQGPEFLTYFQNEAQLEKSRLLSDRFSAERPKGSFSTLEIQRTEQGDSAMYLCASSSQLRAFFGQGTRLTVV.

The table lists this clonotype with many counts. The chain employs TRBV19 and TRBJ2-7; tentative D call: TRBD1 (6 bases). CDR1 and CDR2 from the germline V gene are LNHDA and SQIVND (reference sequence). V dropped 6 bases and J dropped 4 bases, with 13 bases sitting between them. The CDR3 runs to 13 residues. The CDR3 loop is CASRGQSSYEQYF. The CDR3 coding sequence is TGTGCCAGTAGAGGACAGTCCTCGTACGAGCAGTACTTC.